This T cell receptor (beta chain) was identified in a study of shared clonotypes between healthy human individuals. Findings of the study overall: Lower generation probabilities were found for non-shared clonotypes than for those shared by all four donors.

The data were produced by immunoSEQ multiplex PCR, yet TCRdb's version contains in-frame clones alone and is incomplete. The repertoire holds some 2 million clones, with approximately 95% as singletons. V shed 5 bases, J shed 1 base, and the junction held 8 bases outside the gene matches. The CDR3 covers 16 residues. Germline V CDR1 and CDR2: SGHVS, FQNEAQ. Naive CD8 isolation took CD45RO-negative cells positively selected for CCR7 and excluded terminally differentiated effector memory CD45RA+ cells. With regard to this clone: Its antigen is unidentified.

The TCR was taken from a man between 18 and 29 years old in good health. The chain carries TRBV7-8 and TRBJ2-7; 10 nucleotides match TRBD1. What was sequenced was naive CD8+ T cells sorted from blood. The CDR3, as DNA: TGTGCCAGCAGCCCCCTGGGACAGGGGTGGTCCTACGAGCAGTACTTC. Its protein is CASSPLGQGWSYEQYF.